The 19 T cell receptor beta chains below all came from one sample that was sequenced in a study of regulatory T cells in long-lasting Graves disease. Specified time point: persistent/refractory GD, antithyroid drugs over 5 years with positive TRAb. PBMC-derived RNA was used for the TCR library. Arm-PCR of CDR3 regions and iRepertoire HTBI primers were used to build TCR beta libraries. MiXCR, run by TCRdb on the multiplex PCR reads, gives a single entry per CDR3 protein. The sample carries about 470,000 distinct CDR3 sequences, 20% to 25% recorded once. Material: peripheral blood mononuclear cells (PBMCs), obtained when the disease was refractory, from a patient treated with antithyroid drugs. These receptors were taken from a female donor with Graves disease.

The table lists this clonotype with many counts. The V call is TRBV2, the J call TRBJ1-5; TRBD1 agrees at 9 bases. Germline V lookup: CDR1 SNHLY, CDR2 FYNNEI. CDR3 length: 15 amino acids. Unmatched junction bases numbered 5, after V lost 3 bases and J lost 5 bases. CDR3 nucleotide sequence: TGTGCCAGCAGTGAGAGTACAGGGGGCCATCAGCCCCAGCATTTT. It encodes CASSESTGGHQPQHF.

This clonotype was picked up many times. The chain couples TRBV2 to TRBJ1-1, with 7 positions matching TRBD1. V gave up 6 bases and J gave up 1 base; unmatched junction bases: 5. Germline V lookup: CDR1 SNHLY, CDR2 FYNNEI. The CDR3 has 14 residues. CDR3 loop: CASSPGQKNTEAFF. In DNA, the CDR3 is TGTGCCAGCAGCCCGGGACAGAAGAACACTGAAGCTTTCTTT.

This sequence joins TRBV7-6 and TRBJ2-6, with TRBD1 matching 8 bases. This CDR3 contains 19 residues. V was pared by 5 bases and J by 0 bases, with 12 bases of the junction left unmatched. Looked up from germline, CDR1 is SGHVS and CDR2 is FNYEAQ. Written as DNA, the CDR3 is TGTGCCAGCAGCACCGAGTCGGGACAGGAAGGCTCTGGGGCCAACGTCCTGACTTTC. It codes for CASSTESGQEGSGANVLTF.

The table lists this clonotype with many counts. This chain links TRBV2 with TRBJ2-2; D is undetermined. Germline V CDR1 and CDR2: SNHLY, FYNNEI. Trimming removed 3 bases from V and 3 bases from J, with 14 bases in between. The CDR3 consists of 16 residues. CDR3 in DNA: TGTGCCAGCAGTGATATACGGGTCCAGTACACCGGGGAGCTGTTTTTT. Amino acid sequence: CASSDIRVQYTGELFF. The variable domain in full, completed from reference TRBV2 and TRBJ2-2, reads EPEVTQTPSHQVTQMGQEVILRCVPISNHLYFYWYRQILGQKVEFLVSFYNNEISEKSEIFDDQFSVERPDGSNFTLKIRSTKLEDSAMYFCASSDIRVQYTGELFFGEGSRLTVL.

This clonotype came up a few times. The chain couples TRBV27 to TRBJ1-5; D is unresolved. The ends were cut back, 5 bases at V and 6 bases at J, with 14 bases in the middle. This CDR3 has 14 amino acids. Germline V gene data show CDR1 as MNHEY and CDR2 as SMNVEV (reference sequence). The CDR3 loop is CASSADRSFQPQHF. CDR3 DNA sequence: TGTGCCAGCAGTGCGGACCGTTCGTTTCAGCCCCAGCATTTT.

This clonotype was detected many times. The rearrangement joins TRBV28 to TRBJ2-7, with 12 bases lining up with TRBD2. Germline V gene lookup returns CDR1 MDHEN and CDR2 SYDVKM. This CDR3 has 16 residues. V was clipped by 2 bases and J by 5 bases; unmatched bases: 7. CDR3 protein: CASSLTRLAGAHEQYF. The CDR3 DNA is TGTGCCAGCAGTTTAACGAGACTAGCGGGAGCCCACGAGCAGTACTTC.

This clonotype appeared many times. The rearrangement links TRBV28 to TRBJ2-5; D is ambiguous. Germline values: CDR1 MDHEN, CDR2 SYDVKM. Deletions cut 4 bases from V and 5 bases from J, with 14 bases between. The CDR3 contains 14 residues. CDR3 sequence (DNA): TGTGCCAGCAGTTCAACTATGGAGTGGGAGACCCAGTACTTC. Translating it yields CASSSTMEWETQYF.

This clonotype turned up a few times. The CDR3 nucleotides read TGTGCCAGCGCATCAGCGGGAGTCGGCACCGGGGAGCTGTTTTTT. Translating gives CASASAGVGTGELFF. J is TRBJ2-2 and V is TRBV6-1; the match to TRBD2 covers 8 bases. V shed 8 bases and J 4 bases; nucleotides not matched to a gene: 9. The CDR3 length is 15 residues. The germline V gene encodes CDR1 MNHNS and CDR2 SASEGT.

As to this clonotype: Likely a read error: the CDR3 ends without its conserved phenylalanine or tryptophan. The chain carries TRBV11-2 and TRBJ2-7, with 12 bases fitting TRBD2. Germline values: CDR1 SGHAT, CDR2 FQNNGV. J gave up 5 bases and V 4 bases, and 6 bases lay outside the gene matches. This CDR3 has 15 residues. CDR3 loop: CASSWTTSGRNEQYS. The CDR3 DNA is TGTGCCAGCAGCTGGACAACTAGCGGGAGGAACGAGCAGTACTCC.

To note about this clonotype: One end of the junction fails to match germline, which may point to a read error. This sequence joins TRBV10-3 and TRBJ2-2, with unresolved D. CDR1 ENHRY and CDR2 SYGVKD come from the germline V gene. The CDR3 runs 16 residues. The CDR3 region is CTISQPTVANTGELFF. In nucleotides, the CDR3 is TGTACCATCAGTCAACCGACGGTCGCGAACACCGGGGAGCTGTTTTTT.

This clonotype was seen more than once but under ten times. J is TRBJ1-1 and V is TRBV7-8; perhaps TRBD1 as D (5 bases). The ends were cut back, 2 bases at V and 0 bases at J, with 13 bases in the middle. The length of the CDR3 is 16 residues. From germline, CDR1 is SGHVS and CDR2 FQNEAQ. The CDR3 spells CASSLRFGGMNTEAFF. In DNA, the CDR3 is TGTGCCAGCAGCTTAAGGTTCGGGGGGATGAACACTGAAGCTTTCTTT.

Comment on this clonotype: This sequence may be a read error, since a much larger clone differs from it by one base. This likely comes from a read error, as the CDR3 has no conserved phenylalanine or tryptophan at its end. The rearrangement joins TRBV6-2 or TRBV6-3 to TRBJ1-1, with D possibly being TRBD1 (5 bases). The CDR3 totals 14 residues. V lost 6 bases and J lost 1, with 12 bases in between. Looked up from germline, CDR1 is MNHEY and CDR2 is SVGEGT. The CDR3 loop reads CASSRGTQNTEAFL. Written as DNA, the CDR3 is TGTGCCAGCAGCCGTGGGACCCAGAACACTGAAGCTTTCCTT.

This clonotype was counted ten times or more. The chain recombines TRBV28 with TRBJ2-7; D not resolved. V was pared by 8 bases and J by 3 bases, with 8 bases between. Germline CDR1 MDHEN, CDR2 SYDVKM. CDR3 length: 11 residues. DNA of the CDR3: TGTGCCAGCCTTGGCTACTACGAGCAGTACTTC. Amino acids: CASLGYYEQYF.

This clonotype occurred many times. The chain links TRBV19 to TRBJ1-1; no clear D. Looked up from germline, CDR1 is LNHDA and CDR2 is SQIVND (reference sequence). Trimming shortened V by 5 bases and J by 2 bases, and 12 bases separated the two germline ends. This CDR3 contains 14 residues. Written as DNA, the CDR3 is TGTGCCAGTAGTCCTCTAAGGGCTAACACTGAAGCTTTCTTT. Its protein is CASSPLRANTEAFF.

This clonotype was seen repeatedly, ten times or more. The chain recombines TRBV6-2 or TRBV6-3 with TRBJ2-7; D ambiguous. V lost 0 bases, J lost 7 bases, and 4 bases lay in between. CDR1 and CDR2 (germline): MNHEY, SVGEGT. This CDR3 comprises 11 residues. CDR3 DNA: TGTGCCAGCAGTTACTCAGGGGAGCAGTACTTC. It codes for CASSYSGEQYF.

The chain couples TRBV12-5 to TRBJ1-3, with a possible D match to TRBD1 (5 bases). Germline-derived CDR1 and CDR2 are LGHNT and FRNRAP. This CDR3 contains 18 residues. V was clipped by 3 bases and J by 3 bases, with 21 bases between them. CDR3 in DNA: TGTGCTAGTGGTTTCGCCCCAGAAGACAGTTACGATGGAAACACCATATATTTT. As protein: CASGFAPEDSYDGNTIYF.

J is TRBJ1-1 and V is TRBV6-1; 9 bases map to TRBD1. J gave up 0 bases and V 11 bases, and 4 bases lay outside the gene matches. Per germline, CDR1 MNHNS and CDR2 SASEGT. The CDR3 has 13 residues. The CDR3 loop reads CAGGTGMNTEAFF. CDR3 sequence (DNA): TGTGCCGGTGGGACAGGGATGAACACTGAAGCTTTCTTT.

This clonotype was observed many times. V and J are TRBV20-1 and TRBJ2-2; 8 bases align to TRBD2. The CDR3 contains 15 residues. Germline CDR1 DFQATT, CDR2 SNEGSKA (reference sequence). The V gene end was trimmed by 6 bases and the J gene end by 6 bases; junction bases not matched to a gene: 12. The CDR3 DNA sequence: TGCAGTGCAAACTGGCGGCTAGCGGGCCCCGGGGAGCTGTTTTTT. Translation: CSANWRLAGPGELFF.

The chain uses TRBV28 and TRBJ2-1, with TRBD2 identical over 10 bases. CDR1 MDHEN and CDR2 SYDVKM come from the germline V gene. The CDR3 contains 15 residues. Trimming removed 6 bases from V and 7 bases from J; junction bases left unmatched: 9. CDR3 region: CASRHPGTSANEQFF. The CDR3 region has the DNA TGTGCCAGCAGACATCCCGGGACTAGCGCGAATGAGCAGTTCTTC.